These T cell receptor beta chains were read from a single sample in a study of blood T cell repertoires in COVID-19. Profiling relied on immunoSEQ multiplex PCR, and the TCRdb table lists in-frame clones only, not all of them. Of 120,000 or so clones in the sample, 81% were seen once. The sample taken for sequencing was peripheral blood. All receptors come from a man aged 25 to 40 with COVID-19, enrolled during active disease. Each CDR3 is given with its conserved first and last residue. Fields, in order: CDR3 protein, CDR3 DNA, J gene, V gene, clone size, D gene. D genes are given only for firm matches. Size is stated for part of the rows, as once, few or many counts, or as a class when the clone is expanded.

CDR3: CASSGVRTEAFF
DNA: TGTGCCAGCTCGGGGGTACGGACTGAAGCTTTCTTT
J: TRBJ1-1
V: TRBV19
size: NA
D: NA

CDR3: CATSDSGQGARNTQYF
DNA: TGTGCCACCAGTGATTCGGGACAGGGGGCGCGGAATACGCAGTATTTT
J: TRBJ2-3
V: TRBV24-1
size: NA
D: TRBD1

CDR3: CASTPLATGWELFF
DNA: TGTGCCAGCACCCCGCTAGCGACCGGGTGGGAGCTGTTTTTT
J: TRBJ2-2
V: TRBV11-3
size: NA
D: NA

CDR3: CASSARLGTGGYNQPQHF
DNA: TGTGCCAGCAGTGCCCGACTTGGGACAGGGGGGTACAATCAGCCCCAGCATTTT
J: TRBJ1-5
V: TRBV6-1
size: NA
D: TRBD1

CDR3: CASSLELADEQFF
DNA: TGTGCCAGCAGCTTAGAACTAGCCGATGAGCAGTTCTTC
J: TRBJ2-1
V: TRBV7-9
size: NA
D: NA

CDR3: CASSRRTVNTEAFF
DNA: TGTGCCAGCAGCCGGAGGACGGTGAACACTGAAGCTTTCTTT
J: TRBJ1-1
V: TRBV9
size: NA
D: NA

CDR3: CASGNGQSENSPLHF
DNA: TGTGCCAGCGGAAACGGACAGTCGGAAAATTCACCCCTCCACTTT
J: TRBJ1-6
V: TRBV6-6
size: NA
D: NA

CDR3: CASSPSPRGGGFEAFF
DNA: TGCGCCAGCAGCCCTAGTCCGAGGGGCGGGGGCTTTGAAGCTTTCTTT
J: TRBJ1-1
V: TRBV4-3
size: NA
D: NA

CDR3: CASGLDPGYPGGDQYF
DNA: TGTGCTAGTGGTTTGGATCCAGGGTATCCCGGCGGGGACCAGTACTTC
J: TRBJ2-5
V: TRBV12-5
size: NA
D: NA

CDR3: CASSPGRTEAFF
DNA: TGTGCCAGCAGCCCGGGGAGGACTGAAGCTTTCTTT
J: TRBJ1-1
V: TRBV6-5
size: NA
D: NA

CDR3: CASSLSPDRGLEKLFF
DNA: TGTGCCAGCAGCTTATCCCCGGACAGGGGTCTCGAAAAACTGTTTTTT
J: TRBJ1-4
V: TRBV11-2
size: NA
D: TRBD1

CDR3: CASSWQGTQETQYF
DNA: TGTGCCAGCAGCTGGCAGGGGACCCAAGAGACCCAGTACTTC
J: TRBJ2-5
V: TRBV5-4
size: NA
D: NA

CDR3: CSASGGSTYEQYF
DNA: TGCAGTGCTAGTGGCGGGAGTACCTACGAGCAGTACTTC
J: TRBJ2-7
V: TRBV20-1
size: NA
D: TRBD2

CDR3: CASIPDRGSGEKLFF
DNA: TGTGCCAGCATCCCGGACAGGGGTAGTGGCGAAAAACTGTTTTTT
J: TRBJ1-4
V: TRBV2
size: NA
D: TRBD1

CDR3: CAWEAGTNYGYTF
DNA: TGTGCCTGGGAAGCCGGGACTAACTATGGCTACACCTTC
J: TRBJ1-2
V: TRBV30
size: NA
D: NA

CDR3: CASSYLGQGAYNEQFF
DNA: TGTGCCAGCAGTTATCTTGGACAGGGGGCCTACAATGAGCAGTTCTTC
J: TRBJ2-1
V: TRBV6-6
size: few
D: TRBD1

CDR3: CAISRQGVLAEAFF
DNA: TGTGCCATCAGTCGACAGGGGGTATTGGCTGAAGCTTTCTTT
J: TRBJ1-1
V: TRBV10-3
size: NA
D: TRBD1

CDR3: CASSFQTGSGYGYTF
DNA: TGTGCCAGCAGCTTCCAAACAGGGTCCGGCTATGGCTACACCTTC
J: TRBJ1-2
V: TRBV11-2
size: few
D: NA

CDR3: CASSFSSGGLEDTQYF
DNA: TGTGCCAGCAGTTTTTCTAGCGGGGGGCTAGAAGATACGCAGTATTTT
J: TRBJ2-3
V: TRBV28
size: NA
D: TRBD2

CDR3: CASSLDIWATEAFF
DNA: TGTGCCAGCAGTCTCGACATTTGGGCTACTGAAGCTTTCTTT
J: TRBJ1-1
V: TRBV6-5
size: NA
D: NA

CDR3: CASSPGGVGSRPEQYF
DNA: TGTGCCAGCAGCCCGGGGGGAGTCGGGTCCCGTCCCGAGCAGTACTTC
J: TRBJ2-7
V: TRBV5-4
size: NA
D: TRBD2

CDR3: CASSVNRAEPRETQYF
DNA: TGTGCCAGCAGTGTGAACCGAGCCGAACCCCGCGAGACCCAGTACTTC
J: TRBJ2-5
V: TRBV6-2/TRBV6-3
size: few
D: NA

CDR3: CASSLVLREIYNEQFF
DNA: TGTGCCAGCAGCTTGGTTCTGCGGGAGATTTATAATGAGCAGTTCTTC
J: TRBJ2-1
V: TRBV5-5
size: NA
D: TRBD2

CDR3: CASSPRDSNTGELFF
DNA: TGTGCCAGTAGTCCGCGGGACTCGAACACCGGGGAGCTGTTTTTT
J: TRBJ2-2
V: TRBV19
size: few
D: NA

CDR3: CASSFTTGTGGIDEQFF
DNA: TGTGCCAGCAGCTTTACCACCGGGACAGGGGGCATCGATGAGCAGTTCTTC
J: TRBJ2-1
V: TRBV7-9
size: NA
D: TRBD1

CDR3: CASSYSGRENGYTF
DNA: TGTGCCAGCAGTTACTCGGGCAGGGAAAATGGCTACACCTTC
J: TRBJ1-2
V: TRBV6-5
size: NA
D: NA

CDR3: CASSLGQGGYNEQFF
DNA: TGTGCCAGCAGCTTGGGACAGGGGGGCTACAATGAGCAGTTCTTC
J: TRBJ2-1
V: TRBV7-3
size: NA
D: TRBD1

CDR3: CAVQGAYYTEAFF
DNA: TGTGCCGTACAGGGGGCTTATTACACTGAAGCTTTCTTT
J: TRBJ1-1
V: TRBV19
size: NA
D: TRBD1

CDR3: CAMEGYNEQFF
DNA: TGTGCTATGGAGGGGTACAATGAGCAGTTCTTC
J: TRBJ2-1
V: TRBV2
size: once
D: NA

CDR3: CASGFGTDDGLTGELFF
DNA: TGTGCTAGTGGTTTCGGGACAGATGATGGTTTGACCGGGGAGCTGTTTTTT
J: TRBJ2-2
V: TRBV12-5
size: NA
D: TRBD1

CDR3: CASRGTASYGYTF
DNA: TGTGCCAGCAGAGGGACAGCCTCTTATGGCTACACCTTC
J: TRBJ1-2
V: TRBV28
size: NA
D: TRBD1

CDR3: CASSVAPDSPLHF
DNA: TGTGCCAGCAGCGTAGCCCCCGATTCACCCCTCCACTTT
J: TRBJ1-6
V: TRBV9
size: NA
D: NA

CDR3: CASSPGGTSKDEQFF
DNA: TGTGCCAGCAGCCCGGGTGGGACTAGTAAAGATGAGCAGTTCTTC
J: TRBJ2-1
V: TRBV13
size: NA
D: TRBD2

CDR3: CASSLVPLGGGDTEAFF
DNA: TGCGCCAGCAGCTTGGTTCCGTTGGGGGGAGGAGACACTGAAGCTTTCTTT
J: TRBJ1-1
V: TRBV5-1
size: once
D: NA

CDR3: CAWSHQGDEQFF
DNA: TGTGCCTGGAGTCACCAAGGGGATGAGCAGTTCTTC
J: TRBJ2-1
V: TRBV30
size: NA
D: NA

CDR3: CASSLRGLAGPRSYNEQFF
DNA: TGTGCCAGCAGTTTAAGGGGACTAGCCGGGCCCCGCTCCTACAATGAGCAGTTCTTC
J: TRBJ2-1
V: TRBV28
size: NA
D: TRBD2

CDR3: CASSIERLAGSYEQYF
DNA: TGTGCCAGCAGCATAGAGAGACTAGCGGGTTCCTACGAGCAGTACTTC
J: TRBJ2-7
V: TRBV5-6
size: NA
D: TRBD2

CDR3: CASSPPGRGEKLFF
DNA: TGTGCCAGCTCACCACCGGGTAGAGGTGAAAAACTGTTTTTT
J: TRBJ1-4
V: TRBV18
size: NA
D: NA

CDR3: CASSSRGGEQYF
DNA: TGTGCCAGCAGCTCCCGAGGAGGCGAGCAGTACTTC
J: TRBJ2-7
V: TRBV7-9
size: NA
D: NA

CDR3: CAISESGDRGNTGELFF
DNA: TGTGCCATCAGTGAGTCGGGGGACAGGGGTAACACCGGGGAGCTGTTTTTT
J: TRBJ2-2
V: TRBV10-3
size: once
D: TRBD1

CDR3: CASMGQGHSSYEQYF
DNA: TGTGCCAGCATGGGACAGGGCCATTCCTCCTACGAGCAGTACTTC
J: TRBJ2-7
V: TRBV13
size: NA
D: TRBD1

CDR3: CASSFGGRVTEAFF
DNA: TGTGCCAGCAGCTTCGGGGGGCGCGTTACTGAAGCTTTCTTT
J: TRBJ1-1
V: TRBV7-9
size: once
D: NA

CDR3: CASSLVRSLDTQYF
DNA: TGTGCCAGCAGCTTAGTCCGGAGTCTGGATACGCAGTATTTT
J: TRBJ2-3
V: TRBV11-3
size: NA
D: NA

CDR3: CASSQTGFYGYTF
DNA: TGCGCCAGCAGCCAGACAGGGTTCTATGGCTACACCTTC
J: TRBJ1-2
V: TRBV4-1
size: NA
D: TRBD1

CDR3: CASSQEGGQANQPQHF
DNA: TGCGCCAGCAGCCAAGAGGGAGGACAGGCCAATCAGCCCCAGCATTTT
J: TRBJ1-5
V: TRBV4-1
size: NA
D: TRBD1

CDR3: CASSRTAYNSPLHF
DNA: TGTGCCAGCAGCAGGACAGCATATAATTCACCCCTCCACTTT
J: TRBJ1-6
V: TRBV6-5
size: NA
D: NA

CDR3: CASSFSHDRVYEQYF
DNA: TGTGCCAGCAGTTTTTCTCATGACAGGGTCTACGAGCAGTACTTC
J: TRBJ2-7
V: TRBV6-5
size: NA
D: TRBD1

CDR3: CASSPRQGSGYTF
DNA: TGTGCCAGCAGCCCCAGACAGGGAAGTGGTTACACCTTC
J: TRBJ1-2
V: TRBV7-3
size: NA
D: TRBD1

CDR3: CASRLQGNTEAFF
DNA: TGTGCCAGCAGGTTACAGGGTAACACTGAAGCTTTCTTT
J: TRBJ1-1
V: TRBV6-5
size: NA
D: NA

CDR3: CASSQEDRGFLYEQYF
DNA: TGTGCCAGCAGCCAAGAGGACAGGGGGTTTCTCTACGAGCAGTACTTC
J: TRBJ2-7
V: TRBV3-1/TRBV3-2
size: NA
D: TRBD1

CDR3: CASSRYTGTDTQYF
DNA: TGCGCCAGCAGCCGCTATACTGGCACAGATACGCAGTATTTT
J: TRBJ2-3
V: TRBV4-1
size: NA
D: NA